This T cell receptor (beta chain) was retrieved from a study of T cell responses to AZD1222 COVID-19 vaccine. Turning to this clone: The target antigen is unknown.

Study-wide results and limits: Repertoire sampling happened only post peak T cell response. Spike-specific TCR breadth and depth grew following two AZD1222 doses. CD4 TCRs linked to vaccination spanned spike, dominating at 160-218 and 743-854. Clonal diversity was possibly underestimated, and white British individuals and females predominated among donors.

V was pared by 3 bases and J by 8 bases, with 10 bases between. CDR1 SGHTA and CDR2 FQGNSA come from the germline V gene. This CDR3 is built from 12 residues. The assay was immunoSEQ multiplex PCR, and TCRdb's table has in-frame clones only and misses some. The sample contains about 120,000 clones, 70% to 90% of which appear only once. Sample: peripheral blood, taken 28 days after the second AZD1222 dose. V gene TRBV7-2 combines with J gene TRBJ1-2; D unresolved. This TCR was sampled from an adult who received the AZD1222 COVID-19 vaccine. In DNA form, the CDR3 reads TGTGCCAGCAGCTTGGGTTCGGGAGGCTACACCTTC. Amino acid sequence: CASSLGSGGYTF.